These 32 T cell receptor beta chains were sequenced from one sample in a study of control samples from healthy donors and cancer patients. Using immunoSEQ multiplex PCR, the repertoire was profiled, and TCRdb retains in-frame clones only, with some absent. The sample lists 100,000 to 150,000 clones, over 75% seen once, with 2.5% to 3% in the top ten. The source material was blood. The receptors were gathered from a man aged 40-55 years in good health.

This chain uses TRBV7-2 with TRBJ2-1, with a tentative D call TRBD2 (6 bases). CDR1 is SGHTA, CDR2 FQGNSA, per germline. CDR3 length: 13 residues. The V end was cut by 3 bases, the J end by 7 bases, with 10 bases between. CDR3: CASSFGGQNEQFF. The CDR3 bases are TGTGCCAGCAGCTTCGGGGGTCAAAATGAGCAGTTCTTC.

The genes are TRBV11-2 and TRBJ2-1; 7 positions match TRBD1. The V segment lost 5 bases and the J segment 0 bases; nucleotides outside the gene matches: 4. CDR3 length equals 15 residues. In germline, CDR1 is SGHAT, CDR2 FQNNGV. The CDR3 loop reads CASSLRDSSYNEQFF. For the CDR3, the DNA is TGTGCCAGCAGCCTACGGGACAGCTCCTACAATGAGCAGTTCTTC.

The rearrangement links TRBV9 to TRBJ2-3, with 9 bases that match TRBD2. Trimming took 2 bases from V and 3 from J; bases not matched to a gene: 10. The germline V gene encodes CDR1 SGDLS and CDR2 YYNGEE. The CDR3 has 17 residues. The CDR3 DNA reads TGTGCCAGCAGCGTGCAACCTCTAGCGGGACCTACAGATACGCAGTATTTT. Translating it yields CASSVQPLAGPTDTQYF. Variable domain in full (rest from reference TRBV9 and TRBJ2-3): DSGVTQTPKHLITATGQRVTLRCSPRSGDLSVYWYQQSLDQGLQFLIQYYNGEERAKGNILERFSAQQFPDLHSELNLSSLELGDSALYFCASSVQPLAGPTDTQYFGPGTRLTVL.

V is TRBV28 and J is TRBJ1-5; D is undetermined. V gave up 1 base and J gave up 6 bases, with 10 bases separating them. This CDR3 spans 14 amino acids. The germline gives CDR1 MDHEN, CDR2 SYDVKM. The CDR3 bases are TGTGCCAGCAGTTTATCCAGGAGAAGTCAGCCCCAGCATTTT. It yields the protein CASSLSRRSQPQHF. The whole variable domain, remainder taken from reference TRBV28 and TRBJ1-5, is DVKVTQSSRYLVKRTGEKVFLECVQDMDHENMFWYRQDPGLGLRLIYFSYDVKMKEKGDIPEGYSVSREKKERFSLILESASTNQTSMYLCASSLSRRSQPQHFGDGTRLSIL.

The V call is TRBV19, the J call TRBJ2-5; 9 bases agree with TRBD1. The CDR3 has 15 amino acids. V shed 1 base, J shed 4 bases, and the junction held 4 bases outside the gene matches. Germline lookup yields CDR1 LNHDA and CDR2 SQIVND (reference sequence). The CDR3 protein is CASSIATGGRETQYF. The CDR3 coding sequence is TGTGCCAGTAGTATAGCAACAGGGGGCCGAGAGACCCAGTACTTC.

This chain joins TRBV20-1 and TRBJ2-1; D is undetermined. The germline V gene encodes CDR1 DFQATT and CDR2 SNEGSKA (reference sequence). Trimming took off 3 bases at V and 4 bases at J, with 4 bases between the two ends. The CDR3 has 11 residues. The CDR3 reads CSARRYNEQFF. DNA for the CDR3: TGCAGTGCTAGGAGGTACAATGAGCAGTTCTTC.

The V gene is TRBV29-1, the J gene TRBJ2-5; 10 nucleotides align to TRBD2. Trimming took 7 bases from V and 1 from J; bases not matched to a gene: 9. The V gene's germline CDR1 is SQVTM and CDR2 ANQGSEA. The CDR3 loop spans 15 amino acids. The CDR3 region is CSDISLAGSQETQYF. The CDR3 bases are TGCAGCGACATATCACTAGCGGGGTCCCAAGAGACCCAGTACTTC.

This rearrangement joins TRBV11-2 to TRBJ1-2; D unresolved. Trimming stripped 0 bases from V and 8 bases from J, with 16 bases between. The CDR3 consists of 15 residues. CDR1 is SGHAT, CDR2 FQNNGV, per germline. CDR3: CASSLDQTQGGGYTF. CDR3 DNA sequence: TGTGCCAGCAGCTTAGATCAGACCCAAGGAGGGGGCTACACCTTC.

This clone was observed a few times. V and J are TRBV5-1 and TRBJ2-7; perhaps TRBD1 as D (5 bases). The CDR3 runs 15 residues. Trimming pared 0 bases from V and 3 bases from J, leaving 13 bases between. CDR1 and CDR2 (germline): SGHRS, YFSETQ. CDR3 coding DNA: TGCGCCAGCAGCTTGGGACCAGGGCTTGGCTACGAGCAGTACTTC. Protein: CASSLGPGLGYEQYF.

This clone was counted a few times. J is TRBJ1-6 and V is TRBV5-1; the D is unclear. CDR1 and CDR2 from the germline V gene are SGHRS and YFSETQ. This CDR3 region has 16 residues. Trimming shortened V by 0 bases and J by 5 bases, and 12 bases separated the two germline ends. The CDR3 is CASSLDTLMDNSPLHF. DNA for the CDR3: TGCGCCAGCAGCTTGGACACCTTAATGGATAATTCACCCCTCCACTTT.

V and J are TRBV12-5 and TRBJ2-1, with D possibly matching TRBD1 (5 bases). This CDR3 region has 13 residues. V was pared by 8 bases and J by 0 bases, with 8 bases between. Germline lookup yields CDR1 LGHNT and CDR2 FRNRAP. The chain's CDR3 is CASQGNSYNEQFF. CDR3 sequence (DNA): TGTGCTAGTCAGGGCAACTCCTACAATGAGCAGTTCTTC.

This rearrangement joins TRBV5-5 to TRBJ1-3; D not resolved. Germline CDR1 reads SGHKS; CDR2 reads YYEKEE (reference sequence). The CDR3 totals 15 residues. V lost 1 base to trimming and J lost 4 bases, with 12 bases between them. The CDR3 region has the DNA TGTGCCAGCAGCTTGATAGGGAATTGGGGAAACACCATATATTTT. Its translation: CASSLIGNWGNTIYF.

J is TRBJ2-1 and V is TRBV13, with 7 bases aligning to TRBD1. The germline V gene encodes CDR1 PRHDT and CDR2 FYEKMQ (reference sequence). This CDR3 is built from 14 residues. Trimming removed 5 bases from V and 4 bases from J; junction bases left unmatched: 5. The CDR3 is CASSEQGPYNEQFF. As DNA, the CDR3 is TGTGCCAGCAGCGAACAGGGGCCATACAATGAGCAGTTCTTC.

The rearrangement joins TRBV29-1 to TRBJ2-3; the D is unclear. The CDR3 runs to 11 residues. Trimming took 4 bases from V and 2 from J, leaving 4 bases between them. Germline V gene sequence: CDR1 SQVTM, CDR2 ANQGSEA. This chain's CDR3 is CSVAPTDTQYF. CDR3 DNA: TGCAGCGTTGCCCCCACAGATACGCAGTATTTT.

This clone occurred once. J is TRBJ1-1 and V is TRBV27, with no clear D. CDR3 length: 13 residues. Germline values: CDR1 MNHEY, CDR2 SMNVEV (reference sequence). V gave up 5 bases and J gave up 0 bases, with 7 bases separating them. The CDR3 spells CASSPTLNTEAFF. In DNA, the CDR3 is TGTGCCAGCAGTCCCACACTGAACACTGAAGCTTTCTTT.

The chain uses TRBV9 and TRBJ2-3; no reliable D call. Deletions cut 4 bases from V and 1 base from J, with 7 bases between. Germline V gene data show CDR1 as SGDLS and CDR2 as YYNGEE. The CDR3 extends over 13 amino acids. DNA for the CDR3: TGTGCCAGCAGCCTTCGGGGCACAGATACGCAGTATTTT. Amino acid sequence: CASSLRGTDTQYF.

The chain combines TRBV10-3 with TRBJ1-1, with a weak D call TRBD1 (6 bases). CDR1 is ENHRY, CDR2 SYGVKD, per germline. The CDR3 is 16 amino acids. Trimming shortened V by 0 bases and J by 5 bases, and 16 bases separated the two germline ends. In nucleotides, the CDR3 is TGTGCCATCAGTGAGTCGATCGGTGGAGGGGGAACTGAAGCTTTCTTT. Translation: CAISESIGGGGTEAFF.

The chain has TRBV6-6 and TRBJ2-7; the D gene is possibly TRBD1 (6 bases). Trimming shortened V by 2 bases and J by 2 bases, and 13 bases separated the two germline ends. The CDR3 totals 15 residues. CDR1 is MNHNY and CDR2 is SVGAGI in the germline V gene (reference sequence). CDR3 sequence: CASSYEGTTAYEQYF. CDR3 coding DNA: TGTGCCAGCAGTTACGAAGGGACAACCGCCTACGAGCAGTACTTC.

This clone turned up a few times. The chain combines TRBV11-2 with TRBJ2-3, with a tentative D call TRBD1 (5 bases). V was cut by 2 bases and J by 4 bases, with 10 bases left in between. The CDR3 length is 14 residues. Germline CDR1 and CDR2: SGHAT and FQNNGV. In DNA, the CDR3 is TGTGCCAGCAGCTTAACAACAGGCCCAGATACGCAGTATTTT. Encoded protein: CASSLTTGPDTQYF.

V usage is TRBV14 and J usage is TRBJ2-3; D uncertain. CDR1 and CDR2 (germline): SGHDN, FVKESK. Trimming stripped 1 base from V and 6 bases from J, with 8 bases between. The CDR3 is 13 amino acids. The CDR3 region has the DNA TGTGCCAGCAGCCAAGTATGGTGGGATACGCAGTATTTT. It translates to CASSQVWWDTQYF. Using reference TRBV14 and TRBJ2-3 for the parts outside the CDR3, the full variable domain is EAGVTQFPSHSVIEKGQTVTLRCDPISGHDNLYWYRRVMGKEIKFLLHFVKESKQDESGMPNNRFLAERTGGTYSTLKVQPAELEDSGVYFCASSQVWWDTQYFGPGTRLTVL.

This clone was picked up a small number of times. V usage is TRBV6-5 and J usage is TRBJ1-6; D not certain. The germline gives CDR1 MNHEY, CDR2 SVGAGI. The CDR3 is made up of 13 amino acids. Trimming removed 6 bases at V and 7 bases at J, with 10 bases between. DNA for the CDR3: TGTGCCAGCAGGCGGGCCGTAAATTCACCCCTCCACTTT. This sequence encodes CASRRAVNSPLHF.

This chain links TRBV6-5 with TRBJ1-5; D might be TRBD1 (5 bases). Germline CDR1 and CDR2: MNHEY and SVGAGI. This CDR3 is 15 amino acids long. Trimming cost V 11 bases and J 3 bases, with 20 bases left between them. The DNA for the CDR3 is TGTGCCGCAAAGGTGGGCAGGGCGAACAATCAGCCCCAGCATTTT. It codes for CAAKVGRANNQPQHF.

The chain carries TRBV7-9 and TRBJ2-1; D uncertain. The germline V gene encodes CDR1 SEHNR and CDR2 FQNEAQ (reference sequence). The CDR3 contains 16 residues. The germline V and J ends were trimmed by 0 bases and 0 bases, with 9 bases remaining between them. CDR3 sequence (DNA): TGTGCCAGCAGCTTAGCGAGTGGTGCCTCCTACAATGAGCAGTTCTTC. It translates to CASSLASGASYNEQFF.

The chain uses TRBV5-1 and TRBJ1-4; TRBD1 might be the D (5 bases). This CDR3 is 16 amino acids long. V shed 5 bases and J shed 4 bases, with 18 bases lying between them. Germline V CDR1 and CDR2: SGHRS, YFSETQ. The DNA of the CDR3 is TGCGCCAGCAGATACACCTCAGGGCAAAGTAATGAAAAACTGTTTTTT. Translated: CASRYTSGQSNEKLFF.

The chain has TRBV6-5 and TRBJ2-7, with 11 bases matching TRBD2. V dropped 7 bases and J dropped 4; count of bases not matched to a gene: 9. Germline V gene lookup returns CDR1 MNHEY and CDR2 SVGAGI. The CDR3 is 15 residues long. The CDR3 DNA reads TGTGCCAGCACCCGGAATAGCGGGGGGGTTTACGAGCAGTACTTC. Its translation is CASTRNSGGVYEQYF.

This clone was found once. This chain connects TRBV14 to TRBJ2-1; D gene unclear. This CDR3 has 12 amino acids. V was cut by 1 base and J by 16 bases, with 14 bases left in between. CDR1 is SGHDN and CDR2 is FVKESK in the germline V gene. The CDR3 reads CASSQVDRVIFF. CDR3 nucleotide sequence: TGTGCCAGCAGCCAAGTGGACCGGGTAATTTTCTTC.

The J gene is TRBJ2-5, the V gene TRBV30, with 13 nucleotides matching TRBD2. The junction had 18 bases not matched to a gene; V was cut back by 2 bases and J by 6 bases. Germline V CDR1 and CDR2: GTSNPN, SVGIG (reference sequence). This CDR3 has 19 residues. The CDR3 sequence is CAWSPTSTRLAGGFKTQYF. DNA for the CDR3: TGTGCCTGGAGTCCAACCTCCACCCGACTAGCGGGGGGTTTTAAGACCCAGTACTTC.

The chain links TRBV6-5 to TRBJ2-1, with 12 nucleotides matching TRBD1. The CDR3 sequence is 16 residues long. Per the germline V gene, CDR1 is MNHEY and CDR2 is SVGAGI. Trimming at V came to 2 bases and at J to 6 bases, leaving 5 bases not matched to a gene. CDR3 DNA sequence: TGTGCCAGCAGTTACAACCGGGACAGGGGGCTCAATGAGCAGTTCTTC. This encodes CASSYNRDRGLNEQFF.

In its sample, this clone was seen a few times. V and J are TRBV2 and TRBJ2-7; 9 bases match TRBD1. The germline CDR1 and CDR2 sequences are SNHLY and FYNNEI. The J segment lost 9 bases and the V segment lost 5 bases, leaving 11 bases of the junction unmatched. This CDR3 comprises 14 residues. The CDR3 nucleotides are TGTGCCAGCAGTCTCGCGGGACAGGGTGTCCCGCAGTACTTC. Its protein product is CASSLAGQGVPQYF.

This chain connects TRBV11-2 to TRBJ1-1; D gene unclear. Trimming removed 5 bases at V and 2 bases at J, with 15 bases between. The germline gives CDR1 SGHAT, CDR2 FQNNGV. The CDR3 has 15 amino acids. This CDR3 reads CASSPARASNTEAFF. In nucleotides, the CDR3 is TGTGCCAGCAGCCCCGCGCGGGCCTCCAACACTGAAGCTTTCTTT.

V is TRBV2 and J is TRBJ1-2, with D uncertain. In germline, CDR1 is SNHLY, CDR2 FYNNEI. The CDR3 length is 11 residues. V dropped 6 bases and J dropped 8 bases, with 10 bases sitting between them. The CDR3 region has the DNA TGTGCCAGCAGAAGAACGAGGGGCTACACCTTC. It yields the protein CASRRTRGYTF.

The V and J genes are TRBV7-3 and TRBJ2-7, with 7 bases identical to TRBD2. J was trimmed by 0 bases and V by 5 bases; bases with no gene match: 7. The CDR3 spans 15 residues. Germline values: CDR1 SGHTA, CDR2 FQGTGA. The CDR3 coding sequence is TGTGCCAGCAGCCGGGGCGGGGGAGTCTCCTACGAGCAGTACTTC. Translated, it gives CASSRGGGVSYEQYF.